This T cell receptor beta chain was retrieved from a study of beta chain features in type 1 diabetes. Study context: Across all samples, approximately 110,000,000 sorted cells were examined.

Germline CDR1 LNHNV, CDR2 YYDKDF (reference sequence). This CDR3 spans 18 amino acids. TCRB transcripts that were expressed got sequenced, as all of the isolated RNA had been reverse transcribed. TCRdb's table, derived via immunoSEQ multiplex PCR, lists solely in-frame clones and lacks some. The top ten clones hold approximately 0.093% of a sample with fewer than 650,000 clones, 15% to 17% of them seen once. This chain links TRBV15 with TRBJ2-5, with a possible D match to TRBD1 (6 bases). The closer fit of TRBJ2-7 to the DNA end suggests the J call may be wrong. What was sequenced was naive CD4+ T cells from blood. The clonotype comes from a man younger than 35 in good health. In nucleotides, the CDR3 is TGTGCCACCAGCAGAGCCTGGGGGCGCGAAGGGGTCCTTTACGAGCAGTACTTC. The encoded protein is CATSRAWGREGVLYEQYF.